This TCR beta chain stems from a study of shared clonotypes between healthy human individuals. Notes on the study in general: In the sorted subsets, rarefaction showed sequencing was incomplete despite large depth.

This CDR3 contains 12 residues. The ends were cut back, 4 bases at V and 4 bases at J, with 2 bases in the middle. Germline V gene sequence: CDR1 SEHNR, CDR2 FQNEAQ (reference sequence). As concerns this clone: Its antigen is not known.

The table came from immunoSEQ multiplex PCR; TCRdb's copy has only in-frame clones and leaves some out. The profile covers roughly 2.2 million clones, with over 90% appearing a single time and approximately 0.4% taken by the ten largest. Sequenced input: naive CD4+ T cells from PBMCs. Specified subset: CD45RA+ positively selected. This TCR was recovered from a man aged 18 to 30 in good health. Some clones in this sample may be carry-over from other donors' samples. V and J are TRBV7-9 and TRBJ2-6; D is uncertain. CDR3 nucleotides: TGTGCCAGCAGCTACGGGGCCAACGTCCTGACTTTC. It encodes CASSYGANVLTF. The full variable domain, its missing parts supplied by reference TRBV7-9 and TRBJ2-6, is DTGVSQNPRHKITKRGQNVTFRCDPISEHNRLYWYRQTLGQGPEFLTYFQNEAQLEKSRLLSDRFSAERPKGSFSTLEIQRTEQGDSAMYLCASSYGANVLTFGAGSRLTVL.